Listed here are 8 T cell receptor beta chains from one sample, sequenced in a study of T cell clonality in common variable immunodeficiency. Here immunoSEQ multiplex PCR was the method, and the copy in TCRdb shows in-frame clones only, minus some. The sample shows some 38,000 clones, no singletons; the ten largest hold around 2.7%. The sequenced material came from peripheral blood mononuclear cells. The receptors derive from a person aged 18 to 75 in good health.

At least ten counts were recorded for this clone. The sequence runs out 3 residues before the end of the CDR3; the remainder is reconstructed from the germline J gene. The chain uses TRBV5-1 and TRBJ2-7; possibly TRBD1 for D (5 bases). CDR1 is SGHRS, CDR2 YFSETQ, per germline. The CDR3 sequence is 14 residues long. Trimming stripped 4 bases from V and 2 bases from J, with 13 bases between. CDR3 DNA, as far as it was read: TGCGCCAGCAGCCCCCAAGGGGCCCCCTACGAG. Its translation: CASSPQGAPYE. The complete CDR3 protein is CASSPQGAPYEQYF.

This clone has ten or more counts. The CDR3 DNA, read in part, is TGTGCCAGTAGTATGGGGCCCCCTTCGGACAGGGGGCGAATGGGGGCCAACGTC. The encoded protein is CASSMGPPSDRGRMGANV. The entire CDR3 sequence reads CASSMGPPSDRGRMGANVLTF. V usage is TRBV19 and J usage is TRBJ2-6, with 11 positions matching TRBD1. The sequenced fragment ends 3 residues before the CDR3 boundary, so the rest is inferred from the germline J gene. V trimming: 3 bases; J trimming: 4 bases; junction bases outside the gene matches: 17. CDR3 length equals 21 residues. Germline CDR1 LNHDA, CDR2 SQIVND (reference sequence).

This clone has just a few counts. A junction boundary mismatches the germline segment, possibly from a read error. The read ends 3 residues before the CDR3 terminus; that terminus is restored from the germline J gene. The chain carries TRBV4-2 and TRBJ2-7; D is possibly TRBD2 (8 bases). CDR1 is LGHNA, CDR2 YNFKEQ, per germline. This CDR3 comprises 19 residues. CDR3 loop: CASTQSTGPGSGAPYEQYF. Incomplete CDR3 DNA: TGTGCCAGCACCCAATCGACAGGGCCTGGTAGCGGGGCCCCCTACGAG.

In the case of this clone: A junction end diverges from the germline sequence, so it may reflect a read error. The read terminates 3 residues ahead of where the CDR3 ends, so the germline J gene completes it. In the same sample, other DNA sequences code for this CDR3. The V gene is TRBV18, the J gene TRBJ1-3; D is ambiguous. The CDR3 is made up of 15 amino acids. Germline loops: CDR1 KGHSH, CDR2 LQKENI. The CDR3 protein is CASSPGLEAGNTIYF. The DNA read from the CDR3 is TGTGCCAGCTCACCGGGCCTTGAGGCAGGAAACACG.

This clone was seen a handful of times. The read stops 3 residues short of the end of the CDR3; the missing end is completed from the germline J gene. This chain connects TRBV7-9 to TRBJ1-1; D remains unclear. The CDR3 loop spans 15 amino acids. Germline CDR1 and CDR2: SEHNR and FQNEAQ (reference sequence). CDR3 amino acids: CASSSSAETPEKAFF. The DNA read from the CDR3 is TGTGCCAGCAGCTCTTCGGCAGAGACTCCCGAAAAA.

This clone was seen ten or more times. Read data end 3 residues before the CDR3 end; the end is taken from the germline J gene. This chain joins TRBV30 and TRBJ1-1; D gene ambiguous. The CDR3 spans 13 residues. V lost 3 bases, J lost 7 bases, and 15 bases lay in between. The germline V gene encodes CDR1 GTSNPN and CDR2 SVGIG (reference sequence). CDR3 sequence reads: CAWSVYKSGEAFF. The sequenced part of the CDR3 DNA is TGTGCCTGGAGCGTGTACAAATCGGGTGAA.

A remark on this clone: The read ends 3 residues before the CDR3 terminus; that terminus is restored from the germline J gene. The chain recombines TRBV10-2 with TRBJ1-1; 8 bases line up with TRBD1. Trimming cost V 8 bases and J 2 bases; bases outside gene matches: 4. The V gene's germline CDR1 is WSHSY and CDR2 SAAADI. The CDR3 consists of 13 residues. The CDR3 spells CASQGQANTEAFF. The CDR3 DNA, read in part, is TGCGCCAGCCAGGGACAGGCTAACACTGAA.

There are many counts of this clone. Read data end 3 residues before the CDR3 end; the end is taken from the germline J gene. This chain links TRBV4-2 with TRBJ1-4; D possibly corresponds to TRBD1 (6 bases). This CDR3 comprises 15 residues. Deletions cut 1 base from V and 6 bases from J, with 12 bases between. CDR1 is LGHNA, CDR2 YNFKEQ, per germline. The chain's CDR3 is CASSQARGTDEKLFF. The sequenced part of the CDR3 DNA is TGTGCCAGCAGCCAAGCCAGGGGTACGGATGAAAAA.